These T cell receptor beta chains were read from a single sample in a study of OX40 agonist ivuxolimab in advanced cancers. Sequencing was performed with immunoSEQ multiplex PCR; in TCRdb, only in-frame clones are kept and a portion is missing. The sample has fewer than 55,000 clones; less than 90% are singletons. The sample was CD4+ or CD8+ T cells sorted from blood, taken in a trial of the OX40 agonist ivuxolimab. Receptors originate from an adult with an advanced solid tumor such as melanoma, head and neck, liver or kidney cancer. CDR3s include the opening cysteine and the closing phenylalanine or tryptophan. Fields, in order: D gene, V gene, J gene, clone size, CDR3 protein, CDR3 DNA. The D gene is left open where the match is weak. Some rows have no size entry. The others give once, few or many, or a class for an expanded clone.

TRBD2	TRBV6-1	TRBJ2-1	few	CASSSSSGGYNEQFF	TGTGCCAGCAGTAGCTCTAGCGGGGGATACAATGAGCAGTTCTTC
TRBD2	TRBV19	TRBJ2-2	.	CASSAKLAGGLRDTGELFF	TGTGCCAGTAGTGCCAAGCTAGCGGGAGGATTAAGGGACACCGGGGAGCTGTTTTTT
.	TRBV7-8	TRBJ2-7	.	CASRRSLLSYEQYF	TGTGCCAGCCGACGGAGTCTTCTCTCCTACGAGCAGTACTTC
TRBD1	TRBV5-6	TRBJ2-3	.	CASSSRGYYTDTQYF	TGTGCCAGCAGCTCCAGGGGGTATTACACAGATACGCAGTATTTT
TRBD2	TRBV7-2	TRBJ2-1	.	CASSWASGRAVNEQFF	TGTGCCAGCAGCTGGGCTAGCGGGAGGGCGGTTAATGAGCAGTTCTTC
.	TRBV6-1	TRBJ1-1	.	CASSDGGGFMNTEAFF	TGTGCCAGCAGTGACGGCGGGGGCTTCATGAACACTGAAGCTTTCTTT
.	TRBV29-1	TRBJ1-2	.	CSVPSPSNYGYTF	TGCAGCGTTCCGTCCCCGTCGAACTATGGCTACACCTTC
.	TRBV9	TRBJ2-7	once	CASSVGSSSYEQYF	TGTGCCAGCAGCGTAGGTAGTAGCTCCTACGAGCAGTACTTC
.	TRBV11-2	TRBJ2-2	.	CASSSKRDMNTGELFF	TGTGCCAGCAGCTCTAAACGGGACATGAACACCGGGGAGCTGTTTTTT
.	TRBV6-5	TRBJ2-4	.	CASSSGQLAKNIQYF	TGTGCCAGCAGCTCGGGACAACTAGCCAAAAACATTCAGTACTTC
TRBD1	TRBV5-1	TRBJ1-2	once	CASSLGQGSSGYTF	TGCGCCAGCAGCTTGGGACAGGGCTCGTCTGGCTACACCTTC
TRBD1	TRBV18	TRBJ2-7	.	CASSPSEYGQGVSYEQYF	TGTGCCAGCTCACCATCCGAGTACGGACAGGGCGTCTCCTACGAGCAGTACTTC
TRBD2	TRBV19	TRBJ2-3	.	CASSNYLAGVSPDTQYF	TGTGCCAGTAGTAACTATCTAGCGGGAGTCTCCCCAGATACGCAGTATTTT
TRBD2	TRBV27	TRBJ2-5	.	CASSLRLLAGQETQYF	TGTGCCAGCAGTTTGCGACTTCTAGCGGGGCAAGAGACCCAGTACTTC
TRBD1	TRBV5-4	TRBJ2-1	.	CASSTRDRAYNEQFF	TGTGCCAGCAGCACCCGGGACAGAGCATACAATGAGCAGTTCTTC
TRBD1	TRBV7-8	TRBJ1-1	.	CASSLGQGWTEAFF	TGTGCCAGCAGCTTAGGACAGGGATGGACTGAAGCTTTCTTT
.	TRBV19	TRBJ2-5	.	CATGWWRDGETQYF	TGTGCCACCGGGTGGTGGCGGGATGGGGAGACCCAGTACTTC
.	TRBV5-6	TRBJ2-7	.	CASSGRRTISYEQYF	TGTGCCAGCAGCGGTAGAAGAACTATCTCCTACGAGCAGTACTTC
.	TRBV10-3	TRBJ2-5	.	CAISPLWGFQETQYF	TGTGCCATCTCTCCCCTTTGGGGTTTCCAAGAGACCCAGTACTTC
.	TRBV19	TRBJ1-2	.	CASSNRVGYGYTF	TGTGCCAGTAGTAACAGGGTGGGCTATGGCTACACCTTC
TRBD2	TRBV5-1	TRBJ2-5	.	CASSYLAGEGGETQYF	TGCGCCAGCAGCTATCTAGCGGGAGAAGGGGGAGAGACCCAGTACTTC
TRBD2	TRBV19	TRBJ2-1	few	CASSPQGTSGPYNEQFF	TGTGCCAGTAGTCCACAAGGGACTAGCGGGCCTTACAATGAGCAGTTCTTC
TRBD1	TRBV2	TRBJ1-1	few	CASRNRGLWNTEAFF	TGTGCCTCGCGAAATAGGGGGCTATGGAACACTGAAGCTTTCTTT
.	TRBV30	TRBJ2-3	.	CAWSVRERDTQYF	TGTGCCTGGAGTGTACGAGAGAGAGATACGCAGTATTTT
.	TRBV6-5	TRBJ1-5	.	CASSRTIGDQPQHF	TGTGCCAGCAGTCGGACTATTGGGGATCAGCCCCAGCATTTT
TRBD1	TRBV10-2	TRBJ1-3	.	CASSEPFDRASGNTIYF	TGCGCCAGCAGTGAGCCTTTCGACAGGGCGTCTGGAAACACCATATATTTT
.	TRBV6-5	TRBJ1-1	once	CASSYSGSMNTEAFF	TGTGCCAGCAGTTACTCGGGGAGTATGAACACTGAAGCTTTCTTT
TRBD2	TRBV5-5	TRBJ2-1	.	CASSAAGAGYNEQFF	TGTGCCAGCAGCGCCGCGGGAGCAGGGTACAATGAGCAGTTCTTC
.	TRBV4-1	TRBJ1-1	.	CASSQPGFMNTEAFF	TGCGCCAGCAGCCAACCAGGGTTCATGAACACTGAAGCTTTCTTT
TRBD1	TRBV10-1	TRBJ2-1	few	CASSGTGSSYNEQFF	TGCGCCAGCAGTGGGACAGGGAGCTCCTACAATGAGCAGTTCTTC
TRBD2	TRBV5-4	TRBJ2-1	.	CASSLPGTSGRPSWNEQFF	TGTGCCAGCAGCTTACCCGGGACTAGCGGGAGGCCCAGCTGGAATGAGCAGTTCTTC
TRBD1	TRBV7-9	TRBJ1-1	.	CASSLDRTNMNTEAFF	TGTGCCAGCAGCCTGGACAGGACTAACATGAACACTGAAGCTTTCTTT
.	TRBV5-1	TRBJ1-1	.	CASSLGSGLNTEAFF	TGCGCCAGCAGCTTGGGCAGCGGCCTGAACACTGAAGCTTTCTTT
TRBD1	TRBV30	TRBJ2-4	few	CASRDSPAKNIQYF	TGTGCCTCCCGGGACAGTCCAGCCAAAAACATTCAGTACTTC
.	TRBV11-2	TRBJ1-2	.	CASSLAAGPTGYGYTF	TGTGCCAGCAGCTTAGCGGCTGGCCCGACGGGTTATGGCTACACCTTC